A single sample gave rise to the 16 T cell receptor beta chains below, sequenced in a study of identical twins. TCRdb fed the 5' RACE reads into MiXCR, producing one record per CDR3 protein. The sample consists of roughly 710,000 distinct CDR3 sequences, around 6.1% of them appearing once. The sample taken for sequencing was naive T cells sorted from blood. The receptors were gathered from a man aged 18 to 29 in good health.

This clonotype was seen many times. The chain joins TRBV29-1 to TRBJ2-3; a weak D match, TRBD2 (6 bases). Trimming stripped 6 bases from V and 0 bases from J, with 16 bases between. The CDR3 is 15 amino acids. Germline CDR1 SQVTM, CDR2 ANQGSEA. The CDR3 DNA reads as TGCAGCGTCCCGGGAGACAGTATAAGCACAGATACGCAGTATTTT. Its protein product is CSVPGDSISTDTQYF.

This clonotype was counted only a few times. This rearrangement joins TRBV11-2 to TRBJ2-7; TRBD1 matches 9 bases. J gave up 0 bases and V 5 bases, and 14 bases lay outside the gene matches. Germline-derived CDR1 and CDR2 are SGHAT and FQNNGV. The CDR3 contains 18 residues. As DNA, the CDR3 is TGTGCCAGCAGCCAAGGACAGGGGAGGACCTTACTCTCCTACGAGCAGTACTTC. Translated: CASSQGQGRTLLSYEQYF.

The gene calls are TRBV12-3 or TRBV12-4 and TRBJ1-5; tentative D call: TRBD1 (5 bases). CDR3 size: 14 residues. Trimming took off 3 bases at V and 7 bases at J, with 13 bases between the two ends. CDR3 protein: CASSLAPGSQPQHF. Written as DNA, the CDR3 is TGTGCCAGCAGTTTGGCCCCAGGGTCACAGCCCCAGCATTTT.

This clonotype occurred many times. This chain uses TRBV20-1 with TRBJ1-2; D is unresolved. Germline V gene sequence: CDR1 DFQATT, CDR2 SNEGSKA (reference sequence). The CDR3 totals 15 residues. Deletions cut 5 bases from V and 0 bases from J, with 16 bases between. Written as DNA, the CDR3 is TGCAGTGCTTCCCGTTTGGAAGACCCTAACTATGGCTACACCTTC. It yields the protein CSASRLEDPNYGYTF.

This clonotype was found many times. The V and J genes are TRBV29-1 and TRBJ2-7; 8 nucleotides agree with TRBD1. This CDR3 has 15 residues. V lost 6 bases to trimming and J lost 2 bases; unmatched junction nucleotides: 12. From germline, CDR1 is SQVTM and CDR2 ANQGSEA. CDR3 loop: CSVGYQGAVPYEQYF. The CDR3 nucleotides are TGCAGCGTCGGCTACCAGGGGGCCGTCCCCTACGAGCAGTACTTC.

J is TRBJ2-7 and V is TRBV27; D gene ambiguous. The CDR3 length is 13 residues. Trimming shortened V by 6 bases and J by 4 bases, and 13 bases separated the two germline ends. Germline CDR1 is MNHEY and CDR2 is SMNVEV (reference sequence). The CDR3 is CASRPIQEYEQYF. Written as DNA, the CDR3 is TGTGCCAGCAGACCTATACAAGAGTACGAGCAGTACTTC.

The chain combines TRBV5-1 with TRBJ2-7; 7 positions agree with TRBD2. Germline V gives CDR1 SGHRS, CDR2 YFSETQ. V lost 0 bases and J lost 3; bases outside the gene matches: 6. The CDR3 spans 15 residues. CDR3 sequence: CASSLGVGGGYEQYV. CDR3 coding DNA: TGCGCCAGCAGCTTGGGTGTTGGGGGGGGCTACGAGCAGTACGTC.

This clonotype was counted many times. V gene TRBV5-1 combines with J gene TRBJ2-1, with D perhaps being TRBD1 or TRBD2 (5 bases each). Germline V gene lookup returns CDR1 SGHRS and CDR2 YFSETQ. This CDR3 comprises 14 residues. The V and J ends lost 2 bases and 4 bases respectively, with 10 bases between them. CDR3: CASSFGDPYNEQFF. The DNA for the CDR3 is TGCGCCAGCAGCTTCGGGGACCCTTACAATGAGCAGTTCTTC.

This clonotype was counted at least ten times. V is TRBV5-1 and J is TRBJ2-2; D may correspond to TRBD1 or TRBD2 (6 bases each). V shed 6 bases and J shed 0 bases, with 12 bases lying between them. The germline V gene encodes CDR1 SGHRS and CDR2 YFSETQ. The CDR3 length is 15 residues. Here the CDR3 reads CASNTGAANTGELFF. DNA of the CDR3: TGCGCCAGCAACACGGGGGCCGCGAACACCGGGGAGCTGTTTTTT.

This clonotype came up many times. The rearrangement links TRBV10-3 to TRBJ2-3; D might be TRBD2 (5 bases). CDR3 length: 16 residues. Per germline, CDR1 ENHRY and CDR2 SYGVKD. Trimming stripped 6 bases from V and 0 bases from J, with 16 bases between. The CDR3 DNA reads TGTGCCATCAGCCCCATCCGGGCTAGCAGCACAGATACGCAGTATTTT. The encoded protein is CAISPIRASSTDTQYF.

The V and J genes are TRBV11-2 and TRBJ2-1, with 7 bases aligning to TRBD2. The CDR3 consists of 14 residues. The J segment lost 6 bases and the V segment lost 5 bases, leaving 7 bases of the junction unmatched. Germline values: CDR1 SGHAT, CDR2 FQNNGV. Written as DNA, the CDR3 is TGTGCCAGCAGCCCCATGGTAGCGGGCAATGAGCAGTTCTTC. It is translated as CASSPMVAGNEQFF. Full variable domain (rest looked up from reference TRBV11-2 and TRBJ2-1): EAGVAQSPRYKIIEKRQSVAFWCNPISGHATLYWYQQILGQGPKLLIQFQNNGVVDDSQLPKDRFSAERLKGVDSTLKIQPAKLEDSAVYLCASSPMVAGNEQFFGPGTRLTVL.

This clonotype was recorded at least ten times. The chain carries TRBV13 and TRBJ1-2, with 8 nucleotides matching TRBD1. This CDR3 is 14 amino acids long. The V gene end was trimmed by 5 bases and the J gene end by 5 bases; junction bases not matched to a gene: 7. CDR1 and CDR2 from the germline V gene are PRHDT and FYEKMQ (reference sequence). CDR3 protein: CASSPRTGIYGYTF. As DNA, the CDR3 is TGTGCCAGCAGCCCCCGGACAGGGATTTATGGCTACACCTTC.

This chain links TRBV6-1 with TRBJ2-1; 7 bases line up with TRBD2. V trimming: 5 bases; J trimming: 8 bases; junction bases outside the gene matches: 12. CDR1 MNHNS and CDR2 SASEGT come from the germline V gene. This CDR3 has 15 amino acids. CDR3 sequence: CASSPPGLIRHEQFF. In nucleotides, the CDR3 is TGTGCCAGCAGTCCCCCGGGACTAATTCGCCATGAGCAGTTCTTC.

V usage is TRBV19 and J usage is TRBJ2-1, with D uncertain. The ends were cut back, 1 base at V and 4 bases at J, with 17 bases in the middle. CDR1 is LNHDA and CDR2 is SQIVND in the germline V gene (reference sequence). The CDR3 runs 17 residues. CDR3 in amino acids: CASSIGPGSGWYNEQFF. The CDR3, as DNA: TGTGCCAGTAGTATAGGCCCCGGCTCGGGTTGGTACAATGAGCAGTTCTTC.

This clonotype occurred many times. The CDR3 DNA follows: TGTGCCAGCAGTCCCGGGACTGCCGACGAAAAACTGTTTTTT. Protein product: CASSPGTADEKLFF. The chain uses TRBV12-3 or TRBV12-4 and TRBJ1-4, with D tentatively TRBD1 (5 bases). This CDR3 is built from 14 residues. Trimming pared 5 bases from V and 8 bases from J, leaving 15 bases between.

The chain has TRBV29-1 and TRBJ1-1; D might be TRBD1 (5 bases). Germline values: CDR1 SQVTM, CDR2 ANQGSEA. The CDR3 length is 12 residues. The CDR3 coding sequence is TGCAGTTCCAGGGAATGGAACACTGAAGCTTTCTTT. This sequence encodes CSSREWNTEAFF.